This T cell receptor beta chain is drawn from a study of shared clonotypes between healthy human individuals. The study's findings and limits: It was expected that sequencing depth would affect clonotype sharing among donors. About 5% of naive CD4 clonotypes were shared across four donors. When compared with the clonotypes that were shared by all four sorted-subset donors, the non-shared clonotypes turned out to have lower generation probabilities. Estimated richness was generally greater in naive than memory subsets.

Clones were read by immunoSEQ multiplex PCR, and TCRdb kept only the in-frame ones, dropping some. The data contain approximately 2.5 million clones, 93% of them singletons. Looked up from germline, CDR1 is LNHDA and CDR2 is SQIVND (reference sequence). The CDR3 runs to 13 residues. V lost 3 bases, J lost 0 bases, and 4 bases lay in between. A word on this clone: Its antigen remains unidentified. Other DNA sequences from this sample encode an identical CDR3 as well.

The origin of this receptor is a man aged 18 to 29 in good health. Some clones in this sample may be carry-over from other donors' samples. Source material: naive CD4+ T cells from PBMCs. The sample's subset: CD45RA+ positively selected. The chain combines TRBV19 with TRBJ2-3; unclear D gene. In DNA, the CDR3 is TGTGCCAGTAGTATCGGGAGCACAGATACGCAGTATTTT. Residues: CASSIGSTDTQYF.